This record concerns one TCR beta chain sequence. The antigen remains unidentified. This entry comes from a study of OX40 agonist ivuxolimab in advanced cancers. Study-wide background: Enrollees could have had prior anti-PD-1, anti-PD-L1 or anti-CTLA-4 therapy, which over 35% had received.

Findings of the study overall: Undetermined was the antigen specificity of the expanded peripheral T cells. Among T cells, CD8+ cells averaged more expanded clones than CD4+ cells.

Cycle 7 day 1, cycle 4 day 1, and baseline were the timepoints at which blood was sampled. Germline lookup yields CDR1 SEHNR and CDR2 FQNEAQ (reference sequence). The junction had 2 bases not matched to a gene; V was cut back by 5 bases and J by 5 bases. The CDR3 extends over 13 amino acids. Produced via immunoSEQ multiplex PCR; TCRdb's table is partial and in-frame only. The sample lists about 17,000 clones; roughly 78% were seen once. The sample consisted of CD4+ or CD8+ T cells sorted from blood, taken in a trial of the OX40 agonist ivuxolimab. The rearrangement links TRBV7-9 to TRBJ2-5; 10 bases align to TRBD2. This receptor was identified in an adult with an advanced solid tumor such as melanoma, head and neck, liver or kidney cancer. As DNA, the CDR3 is TGTGCCAGCAGCACGGGACTAGCGGAGACCCAGTACTTC. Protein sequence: CASSTGLAETQYF.